Presented here are 27 T cell receptor beta chains from one specimen sequenced in a study of shared T cell receptors in the human thymus. Using immunoSEQ multiplex PCR, the repertoire was profiled, and TCRdb retains in-frame clones only, with some absent. This sample has some 640,000 clones, with about 90% found just once. The sample also formed part of further work on human thymus T cells.

Sample: thymocytes. The receptor set was obtained from a boy less than two years old with a congenital heart defect.

The J gene is TRBJ2-2, the V gene TRBV27, with TRBD1 as a possible D gene (5 bases). The CDR3 totals 17 residues. Trimming took 0 bases from V and 6 from J, leaving 17 bases between them. Per germline, CDR1 MNHEY and CDR2 SMNVEV (reference sequence). CDR3 nucleotides: TGTGCCAGCAGTTTATCCCGGACACCATGGAGCTCCGGGGAGCTGTTTTTT. The encoded protein is CASSLSRTPWSSGELFF.

The V gene is TRBV19, the J gene TRBJ2-7; 8 bases line up with TRBD1. Germline loops: CDR1 LNHDA, CDR2 SQIVND (reference sequence). CDR3 length: 15 amino acids. The J segment lost 0 bases and the V segment lost 4 bases, leaving 5 bases of the junction unmatched. The CDR3 nucleotides are TGTGCCAGTAGTACCCGGGACAGGAGCTCCTACGAGCAGTACTTC. Translated, it gives CASSTRDRSSYEQYF.

V usage is TRBV6-6 and J usage is TRBJ1-2; 10 bases map to TRBD1. Looked up from germline, CDR1 is MNHNY and CDR2 is SVGAGI (reference sequence). The ends lost 2 bases at V and 7 bases at J; junction bases unmatched: 10. This CDR3 spans 16 amino acids. The CDR3 spells CASSYTLRTGGGGYTF. CDR3 sequence (DNA): TGTGCCAGCAGTTACACACTACGGACAGGGGGAGGTGGCTACACCTTC.

This chain connects TRBV6-5 to TRBJ2-3; 7 positions agree with TRBD1. Germline CDR1 is MNHEY and CDR2 is SVGAGI. The junction had 8 bases not matched to a gene; V was cut back by 7 bases and J by 1 base. The CDR3 spans 15 residues. The DNA of the CDR3 is TGTGCCAGCAAACCAATAGGACAGGGCACAGATACGCAGTATTTT. Its protein product is CASKPIGQGTDTQYF.

The CDR3 loop is CASSYSNSGRAYEQFF. In DNA, the CDR3 is TGTGCCAGCAGTTACTCGAATAGCGGGAGGGCCTATGAGCAGTTCTTC. The chain carries TRBV6-5 and TRBJ2-1; 11 positions agree with TRBD2. Germline CDR1 reads MNHEY; CDR2 reads SVGAGI. This CDR3 has 16 residues. V shed 0 bases, J shed 8 bases, and the junction held 6 bases outside the gene matches.

The CDR3 is CATSRERGGSAEAFF. CDR3 DNA sequence: TGTGCCACCAGCAGAGAGCGAGGAGGGAGCGCTGAAGCTTTCTTT. The gene calls are TRBV15 and TRBJ1-1; D is unclear. The CDR3 runs 15 residues. CDR1 and CDR2 (germline): LNHNV, YYDKDF (reference sequence). Trimming stripped 0 bases from V and 6 bases from J, with 14 bases between.

This sequence joins TRBV5-1 and TRBJ2-1; 14 bases fit TRBD2. Germline V gene data show CDR1 as SGHRS and CDR2 as YFSETQ. This CDR3 has 20 residues. Losses at the gene ends were 0 bases for V and 0 bases for J; bases not matched to a gene: 8. DNA of the CDR3: TGCGCCAGCAGCTTGGTGGGGACTAGCGGGGGCCCGAGCTCCTACAATGAGCAGTTCTTC. Translated, it gives CASSLVGTSGGPSSYNEQFF.

The rearrangement links TRBV4-3 to TRBJ2-5; D is unresolved. The CDR3 loop spans 15 amino acids. V lost 0 bases and J lost 2, with 10 bases in between. The germline V gene has CDR1 LGHNA and CDR2 YSLEER. The CDR3: CASSQDRGRQETQYF. The CDR3 coding sequence is TGCGCCAGCAGCCAAGATCGTGGCAGACAAGAGACCCAGTACTTC.

This sequence joins TRBV2 and TRBJ2-2; TRBD1 matches at 12 bases. Germline loops: CDR1 SNHLY, CDR2 FYNNEI. This CDR3 contains 22 residues. With V trimmed by 7 bases and J by 5 bases, 26 bases remained unmatched. Here the CDR3 DNA reads TGTGCCAGCACTTCCCGGCAACTCGTCCCGGGACAGGGGGCGCGACGGACCGGGGAGCTGTTTTTT. This codes for CASTSRQLVPGQGARRTGELFF.

This sequence joins TRBV13 and TRBJ2-1; 10 bases line up with TRBD1. J lost 4 bases, V lost 5 bases, and 5 bases had no gene match. Germline loops: CDR1 PRHDT, CDR2 FYEKMQ (reference sequence). This CDR3 has 15 residues. Here the CDR3 reads CASSDWTGGYNEQFF. DNA of the CDR3: TGTGCCAGCAGCGACTGGACAGGGGGATACAATGAGCAGTTCTTC. Looking up the rest from reference TRBV13 and TRBJ2-1 gives the full variable domain: AAGVIQSPRHLIKEKRETATLKCYPIPRHDTVYWYQQGPGQDPQFLISFYEKMQSDKGSIPDRFSAQQFSDYHSELNMSSLELGDSALYFCASSDWTGGYNEQFFGPGTRLTVL.

V usage is TRBV5-1 and J usage is TRBJ2-3; 10 bases map to TRBD2. In germline, CDR1 is SGHRS, CDR2 YFSETQ. The CDR3 spans 14 residues. Unmatched junction bases numbered 5, after V lost 3 bases and J lost 7 bases. This CDR3 is CASSSSGGANTQYF. The CDR3 nucleotides read TGCGCCAGCAGCTCAAGCGGGGGGGCGAATACGCAGTATTTT. Variable domain in full (rest from reference TRBV5-1 and TRBJ2-3): KAGVTQTPRYLIKTRGQQVTLSCSPISGHRSVSWYQQTPGQGLQFLFEYFSETQRNKGNFPGRFSGRQFSNSRSEMNVSTLELGDSALYLCASSSSGGANTQYFGPGTRLTVL.

This clone has only one observation. The genes are TRBV18 and TRBJ2-7; D possibly corresponds to TRBD2 (5 bases). With 4 bases removed from V and 0 bases from J, the gap between germline ends came to 16 bases. Germline CDR1 KGHSH, CDR2 LQKENI. The CDR3 sequence is 16 residues long. The CDR3 bases are TGTGCCAGCTCACAGGCCCCGAGGGAGCCCTCCTACGAGCAGTACTTC. This codes for CASSQAPREPSYEQYF.

J is TRBJ2-7 and V is TRBV11-3; possibly TRBD1 for D (5 bases). Germline V CDR1 and CDR2: SGHNT, YENEEA. This CDR3 spans 20 amino acids. V shed 4 bases and J shed 4 bases, with 32 bases lying between them. The CDR3, as DNA: TGTGCCAGCAGCTGGCCCAGGGTGCTACTTTGCTTGATCCCCAGGTACGAGCAGTACTTC. Translated: CASSWPRVLLCLIPRYEQYF. Full variable domain (missing parts from reference TRBV11-3 and TRBJ2-7): EAGVVQSPRYKIIEKKQPVAFWCNPISGHNTLYWYLQNLGQGPELLIRYENEEAVDDSQLPKDRFSAERLKGVDSTLKIQPAELGDSAVYLCASSWPRVLLCLIPRYEQYFGPGTRLTVT.

This clone has only one observation. CDR3 coding DNA: TGTGCCAGCAGCCCTGGGTGGGGCCTTACAAGGGATCATGGCTACACCTTC. This encodes CASSPGWGLTRDHGYTF. The V call is TRBV11-2, the J call TRBJ1-2, with a possible D match to TRBD1 (5 bases). From germline, CDR1 is SGHAT and CDR2 FQNNGV. Trimming removed 5 bases from V and 6 bases from J, with 25 bases in between. The CDR3 loop spans 17 amino acids.

The gene calls are TRBV28 and TRBJ2-7, with a weak D call TRBD1 (6 bases). Germline V lookup: CDR1 MDHEN, CDR2 SYDVKM. Trimming removed 2 bases at V and 3 bases at J, with 29 bases between. The CDR3 has 20 amino acids. The CDR3 loop is CASSLKKLRDTTRNGYEQYF. CDR3 coding DNA: TGTGCCAGCAGTTTAAAGAAGCTCCGGGACACTACCCGAAACGGCTACGAGCAGTACTTC.

The genes are TRBV30 and TRBJ2-1; 9 bases map to TRBD1. The CDR3 has 14 residues. The germline V gene has CDR1 GTSNPN and CDR2 SVGIG (reference sequence). The V segment lost 3 bases and the J segment 3 bases; nucleotides outside the gene matches: 3. The CDR3 region is CAWRRTGDYNEQFF. In DNA, the CDR3 is TGTGCCTGGAGGAGGACAGGGGACTACAATGAGCAGTTCTTC.

This clone occurred once. The chain joins TRBV7-4 to TRBJ2-3, with TRBD2 matching 10 bases. CDR1 and CDR2 from the germline V gene are SGHVT and SQSDAQ. V dropped 4 bases and J dropped 6; count of bases not matched to a gene: 13. CDR3 size: 17 residues. The chain's CDR3 is CASSSPGQAGGPDTQYF. DNA of the CDR3: TGTGCCAGCAGCTCCCCGGGACAAGCGGGAGGGCCGGATACGCAGTATTTT.

This chain uses TRBV5-4 with TRBJ2-1, with 8 bases fitting TRBD2. The V and J ends lost 0 bases and 9 bases, in that order; junction bases with no gene match: 11. The CDR3 runs to 16 residues. CDR1 and CDR2 from the germline V gene are SGHNT and YYREEE (reference sequence). Here the CDR3 DNA reads TGTGCCAGCAGCTTGGCTTTTAACGGGAGGGCCGGTGAGCAGTTCTTC. It codes for CASSLAFNGRAGEQFF.

The rearrangement joins TRBV18 to TRBJ2-3, with 8 bases that match TRBD2. The V gene end was trimmed by 5 bases and the J gene end by 1 base; junction bases not matched to a gene: 8. Germline CDR1 is KGHSH and CDR2 is LQKENI. The length of the CDR3 is 16 residues. CDR3 sequence: CASSYLSGSGTDTQYF. CDR3 nucleotides: TGTGCCAGCTCATACTTAAGCGGGAGTGGCACAGATACGCAGTATTTT. The full variable domain, with the rest looked up from reference TRBV18 and TRBJ2-3, is NAGVMQNPRHLVRRRGQEARLRCSPMKGHSHVYWYRQLPEEGLKFMVYLQKENIIDESGMPKERFSAEFPKEGPSILRIQQVVRGDSAAYFCASSYLSGSGTDTQYFGPGTRLTVL.

This sequence joins TRBV7-3 and TRBJ2-2; D gene uncertain. The CDR3 is 14 amino acids. The germline V gene has CDR1 SGHTA and CDR2 FQGTGA. V lost 5 bases, J lost 2 bases, and 9 bases lay in between. The CDR3 protein is CASSNGSNTGELFF. The CDR3 DNA reads as TGTGCCAGCAGCAACGGGTCCAACACCGGGGAGCTGTTTTTT. Full variable domain (rest looked up from reference TRBV7-3 and TRBJ2-2): GAGVSQTPSNKVTEKGKYVELRCDPISGHTALYWYRQSLGQGPEFLIYFQGTGAADDSGLPNDRFFAVRPEGSVSTLKIQRTERGDSAVYLCASSNGSNTGELFFGEGSRLTVL.

This clone was seen a handful of times. The genes are TRBV5-6 and TRBJ2-5; a weak D match, TRBD1 (5 bases). V lost 4 bases to trimming and J lost 4 bases, with 17 bases between them. Per germline, CDR1 SGHDT and CDR2 YYEEEE. This CDR3 is 15 amino acids long. The CDR3 DNA follows: TGTGCCAGCAGCGACGGACGCCAGGGTAGAGAGACCCAGTACTTC. It codes for CASSDGRQGRETQYF.

This chain links TRBV6-6 with TRBJ2-7; 11 bases are a match to TRBD2. The CDR3 sequence is 16 residues long. Per the germline V gene, CDR1 is MNHNY and CDR2 is SVGAGI (reference sequence). With V trimmed by 6 bases and J by 2 bases, 9 bases remained unmatched. CDR3 nucleotide sequence: TGTGCCAGCAGCCAAAAGCGGGGACTAGCGGCCTACGAGCAGTACTTC. Amino acids: CASSQKRGLAAYEQYF.

V gene TRBV4-1 combines with J gene TRBJ2-2, with 10 bases identical to TRBD2. V shed 6 bases and J 2 bases; nucleotides not matched to a gene: 9. Germline assignment: CDR1 MGHRA and CDR2 YSYEKL. This CDR3 has 17 residues. CDR3 amino acids: CASSSSGGAVNTGELFF. The CDR3 DNA sequence: TGCGCCAGCAGTAGCAGCGGGGGGGCCGTCAACACCGGGGAGCTGTTTTTT.

J is TRBJ2-5 and V is TRBV5-1; a weak D match, TRBD1 (5 bases). This CDR3 has 13 residues. Trimming stripped 2 bases from V and 5 bases from J, with 10 bases between. Per the germline V gene, CDR1 is SGHRS and CDR2 is YFSETQ. In DNA, the CDR3 is TGCGCCAGCAGCTTCAGGGATATGGAGACCCAGTACTTC. It is translated as CASSFRDMETQYF.

The chain is built from TRBV4-3 and TRBJ1-1; D is possibly TRBD1 (6 bases). Germline assignment: CDR1 LGHNA and CDR2 YSLEER. The V end lost 2 bases, the J end lost 0 bases, and 19 bases lay between the germline ends. The CDR3 length is 18 residues. Here the CDR3 DNA reads TGCGCCAGCAGCCAACAGTGGGGCGGGGGGCAGTTGAACACTGAAGCTTTCTTT. Its protein product is CASSQQWGGGQLNTEAFF.

This clone was seen once. This sequence joins TRBV9 and TRBJ2-7; 9 bases are a match to TRBD1. V gave up 3 bases and J gave up 1 base; unmatched junction bases: 2. The V gene's germline CDR1 is SGDLS and CDR2 YYNGEE. The CDR3 has 14 residues. The CDR3 DNA follows: TGTGCCAGCAGCGGGGACAGGGATTCCTACGAGCAGTACTTC. Its protein product is CASSGDRDSYEQYF.

The chain combines TRBV12-5 with TRBJ1-1; no reliable D call. Germline CDR1 reads LGHNT; CDR2 reads FRNRAP. The CDR3 totals 13 residues. Trimming took 3 bases from V and 4 from J, leaving 9 bases between them. CDR3 region: CASGFSGVTEAFF. The CDR3 DNA sequence: TGTGCTAGTGGTTTCTCCGGGGTCACTGAAGCTTTCTTT.